The T cell receptor beta chain under discussion was sequenced for a study of cytomegalovirus exposure and HLA in healthy donors (dated by TCRdb to about 2017). A note on the overall study: An earlier analysis of roughly 570 of the donors reported 276 Gb of sequence data and 90 million to 120 million unique TCR beta sequences obtained from around 180 million T cells. Of the 398 genotyped donors, over 80% were placed in the genetic ancestry cluster associated with self-reported Caucasian donors. Donor age, sex, ethnicity and CMV serostatus were collected together with the repertoire data. Rather than drawing on any new phenotypic data, the later analysis identified candidate immune exposures from TCR beta sequences and the way those sequences occurred across donors. The number of donors typed differed by locus, with roughly 629-640 for A, B, C, DRB1 and DQB1, around 500 for DQA1, about 610 for DPA1, and around 460 for DPB1. The study was designed to test whether signatures of past pathogen exposure could be identified by cataloging public T cell receptors. In a later analysis, previously published TCR beta repertoires from roughly 710 donors were re-analyzed and high-resolution HLA genotyping was added so that TCR occurrence patterns could be studied. Approximately 310 gigabases of sequencing data and some 85 million unique TCR sequences were included in an early release covering about 620 HLA-typed donors. A separate validation cohort of about 110 different subjects was used in addition to the approximately 610-subject first cohort. HLA typing covered class I and class II loci at four-digit resolution. All discovery cohort repertoires had been generated on a single sequencing platform. Four or five DR-DQ haplotypes were handled as single units for association and clustering, since linkage in the cohort was strong. To predict cytomegalovirus infection status, the study combined high-throughput TCR immunosequencing, statistical association of individual TCRs with disease status, and machine learning. Genome-wide SNP genotypes for about three fifths of the roughly 700 donors were used in a later genetic analysis, which treated that subset as a discovery cohort. An earlier analysis of several hundred of the donors applied high-throughput TCR beta sequencing to assess whether each TCR beta V gene segment acted as functional or pseudogenic. Using immunosequencing, the study profiled T cell repertoires from 666 subjects and related those repertoires to cytomegalovirus serostatus. On average, 235,054 unique TCR beta nucleotide sequences were sequenced per donor among about 400 genotyped donors of the cohort, with 15% to 20% of those sequences being non-productive.

General study outcomes and caveats: This cohort had only TCR beta chains sequenced, and the lack of alpha or paired-chain data limited which features could be detected. Most CMV-associated TCR beta chains appeared to be HLA-restricted in a later analysis, and the HLA associations seemed to be driven largely by CMV exposure. For the cohort, immune exposure information was limited to CMV serostatus. Because HLA typing was missing for some donors at each locus, association tests included only the typed subset. Correlated functional status among segregating V segments might be attributable to linkage disequilibrium, but an unknown experimental factor could not be ruled out. Presence/absence analyses assumed roughly uniform sequencing depth across donors, an assumption that may not hold. Some IMGT-functional V segments, including TRBV6-2 and TRBV6-3, could not be distinguished by the 87-base-pair reads and were therefore excluded. In a later genetic analysis, a missense DCLRE1C variant was associated with V-gene and J-gene trimming of TCR beta chains, and the association was replicated in an independent cohort. According to a later analysis, TCR association rates differed among HLA loci, with DRB1 alleles showing the most associated TCRs and HLA-C alleles showing the fewest. The classifier was reported to diagnose cytomegalovirus status with high specificity and sensitivity in both the original cohort and the validation cohort. A group of highly shared sequence variants was considered likely to be a technical artifact of the sequencing pipeline. According to the authors, the approach could potentially be generalized to other disease states and immunological phenotypes. In a later genetic analysis, fewer N-insertions in productive TCRs were reported among donors in an Asian-associated ancestry cluster than the roughly 700-donor mean. At a false discovery rate of 0.05, a later analysis linked 15,000 to 20,000 TCR beta sequences to specific HLA alleles. Because counts were too low, seventeen rarely observed V segments, including chromosome 9 orphons, were excluded from the earlier analysis of a few hundred of the donors. Broadly in line with IMGT annotations, most TCR beta V segments showed up in productive rearrangements about 87% or about 30% of the time in an earlier analysis of around 600 of the donors. The study gave a list of 150 to 200 TCR beta chains associated with cytomegalovirus. Several of the top co-occurrence clusters appeared to be linked to parvovirus B19, influenza, CMV and Epstein-Barr virus, according to a later analysis. Across donors, most TCR sequences were observed very rarely, whereas some public TCRs were present in many individuals. In a later analysis, HLA-associated TCR beta chains showed more clonal expansion and lower generation probabilities than non-associated chains that were equally common. A further reported finding was that TCR beta sequences accurately predicted the HLA-A and HLA-B alleles for most subjects in the first cohort. In vitro tests confirmed that a few of the cytomegalovirus-associated TCR beta chains recognize cytomegalovirus antigens. Assigning TCR associations to individual alleles was difficult when HLA alleles, especially DR and DQ, strongly co-occurred.

Turning to this clone: Its antigen has not been determined. No clone much larger than this one lies a single base away; base qualities are absent.

Germline trimming: 11 bases from V, 5 bases from J; junction bases outside gene matches: 14. For CDR1 and CDR2, the germline V gene lists MDHEN and SYDVKM. The CDR3 measures 14 amino acids from cysteine to phenylalanine. Only CDR3 DNA remains: 42 bases, in frame from the first base. Preparation of the library involved the immunoSEQ multiplex PCR assay. The multiplex PCR relied on a mix of 60 forward primers for TCR Vbeta segments and 13 reverse primers for TCR Jbeta segments. The CDR3 region of rearranged TCR beta genes was amplified from genomic DNA with a multiplex PCR assay. The Illumina HiSeq System was used to sequence the amplified TCR beta libraries as 87-base-pair reads. On the authors' methods: In a later analysis, tens of millions of unique TCR beta chains were counted across the 650 to 700 repertoires, and roughly 11 million of these chains were shared by at least two donors. Raw reads were error-corrected and collapsed into unique sequences by a nearest-neighbor algorithm in which closely related sequences were merged to remove PCR and sequencing errors. CDR3 sequences were aligned to IMGT reference sequences to assign V, D and J gene segments. For a sequence to be retained, at least a six-nucleotide match to both a V gene segment and a J gene segment was required. A rearrangement was called productive if the CDR3 had no stop codons and remained in frame with V and J, and every other rearrangement was called non-productive. CDR3 was defined by IMGT convention, running from the second conserved V-encoded cysteine to the conserved J-encoded phenylalanine. Sequences without an unambiguous match to a single V gene segment were excluded from the earlier analysis of about 600 of the donors. In an earlier analysis of 587 of the donors, a V segment was called functional when productive rearrangements were above 56.7%, and segregating when the standard deviation between donors exceeded 5%. A statistical classification framework was built to diagnose cytomegalovirus status from the catalog of TCR beta chain sequences. In a later analysis, V and J genes were assigned by comparing TCR nucleotide sequences against IMGT/GENE-DB human TR gene sequences. The TCRdist pipeline was used in a later analysis to assign CDR3 sequences and most-parsimonious VDJ recombination scenarios. In a later analysis, each TCR beta chain was defined by its CDR3 amino acid sequence together with its V-gene family, and reads without a unique V-gene family were excluded. As a way to deal with suspected cross-contamination and a sequencing artifact, a later analysis dropped hundreds of nucleotide sequences that were highly shared and had low generation probability. For each public chain, a later analysis derived a clonal expansion index from normalized ranks of inferred template counts within each repertoire. In a later analysis, generation probabilities were computed using a VDJ recombination model fitted to out-of-frame rearrangements, and the results were checked against IGoR. In a later analysis, TCR-TCR, TCR-HLA and TCR-CMV co-occurrence was scored with hypergeometric tests, and a repertoire-size bias correction was applied to TCR pairs. To estimate false discovery rates, a later analysis permuted the HLA or CMV assignments 20 times. In a later analysis, co-occurring TCRs were grouped with DBSCAN, and TCRdist sequence similarity was added when clustering was performed within HLA-allele-positive subsets. Repertoires with fewer than 30,000 or more than 120,000 public chains, plus five repertoires with anomalous nucleotide sharing, were excluded from co-occurrence clustering. In TCRdb, the immuneACCESS table is reduced to in-frame sequences with V and J assigned. These tables do not hold every clone; where another copy was compared, an unresolved V gene accounts for under half, and the others remain unexplained. That table gives V, J and clone size, and the DNA gave D and trimming. The sample table records about 73,000 clones; 75% of these occur just once. The top ten clones comprise around an eighth of the sample.

In total, more than 500 healthy bone marrow donors made up the cohort. At the time of sampling, every cohort member was nominally healthy, though immune exposures that went unrecorded were likely present. The donor tested CMV seronegative, placing the donor among the 350 to 400 seronegative members of the cohort. Every donor gave a peripheral blood sample, and the peripheral blood mononuclear cells from that sample were used for TCR beta sequencing. The Qiagen DNeasy Blood Extraction Kit was used to extract genomic DNA from the blood cell samples. The sequencing input was PBMCs. The chain employs TRBV28 and TRBJ1-2; 7 bases in the middle match TRBD1. This clonotype was sampled from a man between 65 and 85 years old in good health and CMV-seronegative. The CDR3 protein: CASGTVLSGYGYTF. In nucleotides, the sequence is TGTGCCTCTGGGACAGTATTATCGGGATATGGCTACACCTTC.